Each of the 17 T cell receptor beta chains below was sequenced from the same sample in a study of T cells in Graves' hyperthyroidism and ophthalmopathy. Amplified TCR beta CDR3 regions came from RNA transcripts. RT-PCR in the first round (using the HTBI primer set) targeted the TCR CDR3. A single record per CDR3 protein comes from TCRdb applying MiXCR to the multiplex PCR reads. The table has a few hundred thousand distinct CDR3 sequences, 15% to 20% seen once. The specimen sequenced was blood. Receptors were obtained from a woman aged 40 to 55 with Graves' ophthalmopathy.

This clonotype was recorded many times. V and J are TRBV6-1 and TRBJ1-3; 9 nucleotides match TRBD1. CDR3 length: 15 residues. The V and J ends lost 4 bases and 3 bases, in that order; junction bases with no gene match: 4. Germline V gene lookup returns CDR1 MNHNS and CDR2 SASEGT. Written as DNA, the CDR3 is TGTGCCAGCAGTGGACAGGGGGATTATGGAAACACCATATATTTT. Its translation: CASSGQGDYGNTIYF.

J is TRBJ1-1 and V is TRBV18, with 11 bases lining up with TRBD1. The junction had 8 bases not matched to a gene; V was cut back by 3 bases and J by 5 bases. This CDR3 has 16 residues. Germline lookup yields CDR1 KGHSH and CDR2 LQKENI. CDR3 in amino acids: CASSPFGQGARTEAFF. CDR3 bases: TGTGCCAGCTCACCTTTCGGACAGGGGGCGCGAACTGAAGCTTTCTTT.

This clonotype was seen at least ten times. The rearrangement links TRBV20-1 to TRBJ2-7; 9 nucleotides match TRBD2. V was pared by 4 bases and J by 2 bases, with 3 bases of the junction left unmatched. This CDR3 spans 13 amino acids. Germline-derived CDR1 and CDR2 are DFQATT and SNEGSKA (reference sequence). The CDR3 sequence is CSANGGRAYEQYF. The DNA for the CDR3 is TGCAGTGCTAACGGCGGGAGGGCCTACGAGCAGTACTTC.

This clonotype was seen many times. The chain joins TRBV5-1 to TRBJ2-4, with 11 bases aligning to TRBD2. CDR1 SGHRS and CDR2 YFSETQ come from the germline V gene. J gave up 0 bases and V 3 bases, and 2 bases lay outside the gene matches. The CDR3 runs 16 residues. The CDR3 DNA reads as TGCGCCAGCAGCTCGGGACTAGCGGTAGCCAAAAACATTCAGTACTTC. Residues: CASSSGLAVAKNIQYF.

As DNA, the CDR3 is TGTGCCAGCAGCTTAAAGTCCAGGGGAAGGACCGGGGAGCTGTTTTTT. It codes for CASSLKSRGRTGELFF. The rearrangement uses TRBV7-3 and TRBJ2-2, with D perhaps TRBD1 (6 bases). Trimming shortened V by 1 base and J by 5 bases, and 14 bases separated the two germline ends. This CDR3 contains 16 residues. Germline V gives CDR1 SGHTA, CDR2 FQGTGA.

This clonotype appeared many times. The V call is TRBV11-2, the J call TRBJ1-1, with D maybe TRBD1 (5 bases). Looked up from germline, CDR1 is SGHAT and CDR2 is FQNNGV. V was pared by 1 base and J by 6 bases, with 21 bases between. This CDR3 has 17 residues. For the CDR3, the DNA is TGTGCCAGCAGCTTAGGTTTCCGGGTCAGGGATGAGTCTGAAGCTTTCTTT. It is translated as CASSLGFRVRDESEAFF.

This clonotype was recorded many times. The chain is built from TRBV14 and TRBJ2-7; no reliable D call. The CDR3 is 13 amino acids. Germline CDR1 reads SGHDN; CDR2 reads FVKESK. Trimming cost V 5 bases and J 1 base, with 9 bases left between them. CDR3 nucleotide sequence: TGTGCCAGCAGCTTTCACCCGTCCTACGAGCAGTACTTC. It codes for CASSFHPSYEQYF. The entire variable domain, with the rest obtained from reference TRBV14 and TRBJ2-7, is as follows: EAGVTQFPSHSVIEKGQTVTLRCDPISGHDNLYWYRRVMGKEIKFLLHFVKESKQDESGMPNNRFLAERTGGTYSTLKVQPAELEDSGVYFCASSFHPSYEQYFGPGTRLTVT.

This clonotype occurred many times. The rearrangement uses TRBV28 and TRBJ2-5, with D possibly being TRBD1 or TRBD2 (6 bases each). Trimming shortened V by 6 bases and J by 5 bases, and 16 bases separated the two germline ends. The CDR3 is 14 residues long. Looked up from germline, CDR1 is MDHEN and CDR2 is SYDVKM. CDR3 region: CASSVTGGGETQYF. Here the CDR3 DNA reads TGTGCCAGCAGCGTTACAGGAGGGGGGGAGACCCAGTACTTC.

The chain is built from TRBV15 and TRBJ2-5; 9 nucleotides match TRBD2. After removal of 3 bases from V and 7 bases from J, the junction contained 9 bases not matched to a gene. CDR1 and CDR2 (germline): LNHNV, YYDKDF (reference sequence). The CDR3 runs 15 residues. In nucleotides, the CDR3 is TGTGCCACCAGCAGCATTAGCGGGAGAAGTGGGACCCAGTACTTC. Its protein is CATSSISGRSGTQYF.

Ten or more counts support this clonotype. This chain joins TRBV6-1 and TRBJ1-5; the D is unclear. This CDR3 comprises 16 residues. The V gene lost 3 bases and the J gene lost 0 bases, with 12 bases spanning the gap. Germline lookup yields CDR1 MNHNS and CDR2 SASEGT. The CDR3 sequence is CASSEGSVYSNQPQHF. CDR3 nucleotide sequence: TGTGCCAGCAGTGAGGGGTCGGTGTATAGCAATCAGCCCCAGCATTTT.

This clonotype was observed at least ten times. The gene calls are TRBV5-1 and TRBJ2-7; 8 bases agree with TRBD2. This CDR3 is 14 amino acids long. Trimming cost V 4 bases and J 4 bases; bases outside gene matches: 7. The germline V gene has CDR1 SGHRS and CDR2 YFSETQ. As DNA, the CDR3 is TGCGCCAGCAGCCGCGGGACTAGTTCGTACGAGCAGTACTTC. Protein: CASSRGTSSYEQYF.

In this sample, this clonotype turned up a few times. The J gene is TRBJ2-5, the V gene TRBV9; 9 nucleotides line up with TRBD1. The junction had 12 bases not matched to a gene; V was cut back by 3 bases and J by 3 bases. This CDR3 has 17 amino acids. Germline V gives CDR1 SGDLS, CDR2 YYNGEE. CDR3 coding DNA: TGTGCCAGCAGCGCCGGACAGGGGAGTCTGTTAGAAGAGACCCAGTACTTC. Amino acid sequence: CASSAGQGSLLEETQYF.

This clonotype came up many times. The chain recombines TRBV27 with TRBJ2-5; perhaps TRBD1 as D (6 bases). Germline V gene data show CDR1 as MNHEY and CDR2 as SMNVEV (reference sequence). The CDR3 has 16 residues. V lost 5 bases, J lost 2 bases, and 18 bases lay in between. The CDR3 protein is CASSARGRGRQETQYF. In DNA, the CDR3 is TGTGCCAGCAGTGCCCGGGGCAGGGGCCGGCAAGAGACCCAGTACTTC.

This clonotype was recorded at least ten times. The chain employs TRBV28 and TRBJ1-5; 8 bases map to TRBD1. CDR1 and CDR2 (germline): MDHEN, SYDVKM. The V segment lost 7 bases and the J segment 5 bases; nucleotides outside the gene matches: 7. The CDR3 loop spans 14 amino acids. This CDR3 is CASTPDRGDQPQHF. In nucleotides, the CDR3 is TGTGCCAGCACCCCAGACAGGGGAGATCAGCCCCAGCATTTT.

This clonotype was counted a few times. The chain couples TRBV29-1 to TRBJ2-2; a possible D gene is TRBD2 (5 bases). Trimming took 6 bases from V and 4 from J, leaving 15 bases between them. CDR1 and CDR2 (germline): SQVTM, ANQGSEA. The CDR3 runs 14 residues. CDR3 loop: CSVPVPAGTGELFF. DNA for the CDR3: TGCAGCGTCCCGGTCCCGGCGGGCACCGGGGAGCTGTTTTTT.

This clonotype was seen repeatedly, ten times or more. V and J are TRBV29-1 and TRBJ1-2; maybe TRBD1 (5 bases). V lost 0 bases to trimming and J lost 4 bases, with 18 bases between them. Germline V gene lookup returns CDR1 SQVTM and CDR2 ANQGSEA. This CDR3 is 16 amino acids long. Written as DNA, the CDR3 is TGCAGCGTTGAAGATAGCGACATCGCCGGGGGCTATGGCTACACCTTC. Translating gives CSVEDSDIAGGYGYTF. Drawing the rest from reference TRBV29-1 and TRBJ1-2, the complete variable domain is SAVISQKPSRDICQRGTSLTIQCQVDSQVTMMFWYRQQPGQSLTLIATANQGSEATYESGFVIDKFPISRPNLTFSTLTVSNMSPEDSSIYLCSVEDSDIAGGYGYTFGSGTRLTVV.

There are many counts of this clonotype. This chain links TRBV29-1 with TRBJ2-7, with TRBD2 identical over 7 bases. The CDR3 is 15 residues long. Germline CDR1 is SQVTM and CDR2 is ANQGSEA. With 0 bases clipped from V and 0 bases from J, the junction kept 5 bases outside the gene matches. The CDR3 reads CSVEDGIAGSYEQYF. DNA for the CDR3: TGCAGCGTTGAAGATGGGATAGCGGGCTCCTACGAGCAGTACTTC.